A selection of T cell receptor beta chains follows, all from one sample in a study of blood T cell repertoires in COVID-19. Data came from immunoSEQ multiplex PCR; TCRdb stores just in-frame clones and leaves some out. The sample lists approximately 75,000 clones; roughly 82% were seen once. Sample: peripheral blood. The receptors originated from a woman aged 50 to 60 with acute or convalescent COVID-19. Both conserved end residues are part of each CDR3. The D gene is left open where the match is weak. Part of the rows lack a size; the others show once, few, many or a class for expanded clones.

clone size: NA; J gene: TRBJ2-1; D gene: NA; V gene: TRBV7-2; CDR3 protein: CASSQGWGGRMNEQFF; CDR3 DNA: TGTGCCAGCAGCCAAGGGTGGGGGGGCCGTATGAATGAGCAGTTCTTC
clone size: NA; J gene: TRBJ2-7; D gene: TRBD1; V gene: TRBV12-5; CDR3 protein: CASGNGQGLSEQYF; CDR3 DNA: TGTGCTAGTGGGAACGGACAGGGATTGAGCGAGCAGTACTTC
clone size: NA; J gene: TRBJ2-3; D gene: NA; V gene: TRBV27; CDR3 protein: CATIPRPGGPDTDTQYF; CDR3 DNA: TGTGCCACCATTCCAAGGCCCGGGGGTCCGGACACAGATACGCAGTATTTT
clone size: NA; J gene: TRBJ2-2; D gene: TRBD1; V gene: TRBV6-4; CDR3 protein: CASSASGQGLRELFF; CDR3 DNA: TGTGCCAGCAGTGCTTCGGGACAGGGTTTAAGGGAGCTGTTTTTT
clone size: NA; J gene: TRBJ1-6; D gene: TRBD1; V gene: TRBV15; CDR3 protein: CATSREGTGYSPLHF; CDR3 DNA: TGTGCCACCAGCAGGGAAGGGACAGGGTATTCACCCCTCCACTTT
clone size: NA; J gene: TRBJ2-3; D gene: TRBD2; V gene: TRBV15; CDR3 protein: CATSRVHGGRGSDTQYF; CDR3 DNA: TGTGCCACCAGCAGAGTTCATGGCGGGAGGGGGTCAGATACGCAGTATTTT
clone size: NA; J gene: TRBJ1-1; D gene: NA; V gene: TRBV29-1; CDR3 protein: CSVDPGAGEAFF; CDR3 DNA: TGCAGCGTTGACCCTGGGGCAGGGGAAGCTTTCTTT
clone size: NA; J gene: TRBJ2-7; D gene: NA; V gene: TRBV12-3/TRBV12-4; CDR3 protein: CASSLAGEQYF; CDR3 DNA: TGTGCCAGCAGTTTGGCGGGCGAGCAGTACTTC
clone size: NA; J gene: TRBJ1-1; D gene: TRBD1; V gene: TRBV7-9; CDR3 protein: CASSVPGRGDTEAFF; CDR3 DNA: TGTGCCAGCAGCGTCCCCGGCAGGGGGGACACTGAAGCTTTCTTT
clone size: few; J gene: TRBJ2-1; D gene: NA; V gene: TRBV29-1; CDR3 protein: CSVEGGLGTPYNEQFF; CDR3 DNA: TGCAGCGTTGAAGGGGGATTGGGGACACCGTACAATGAGCAGTTCTTC
clone size: NA; J gene: TRBJ1-2; D gene: TRBD1; V gene: TRBV19; CDR3 protein: CASHSDRDRRGYTF; CDR3 DNA: TGTGCCAGCCACTCCGACAGGGACCGACGTGGCTACACCTTC